Below, 26 T cell receptor beta chains from the same sample are listed, as sequenced in a study of cytomegalovirus exposure and HLA in healthy donors. The study ran its PCR with 60 Vbeta and 13 Jbeta primers. Profiling relied on immunoSEQ multiplex PCR, and the TCRdb table lists in-frame clones only, not all of them. This sample carries 150,000 to 200,000 clones, roughly 83% of them seen once, and the ten largest clones take around 1.4%. What was sequenced was PBMCs. These receptors were taken from a woman aged 50 to 60 in good health and CMV-seronegative.

The genes are TRBV28 and TRBJ2-1; 7 bases agree with TRBD2. The CDR3 is 17 amino acids. V lost 4 bases, J lost 3 bases, and 12 bases stayed unmatched. The germline CDR1 and CDR2 sequences are MDHEN and SYDVKM. The CDR3 here is CASSSPSGLVSYNEQFF. The CDR3 DNA is TGTGCCAGCAGTTCACCATCCGGACTAGTCAGCTACAATGAGCAGTTCTTC.

This chain uses TRBV28 with TRBJ1-2; 7 nucleotides match TRBD1. The CDR3 is made up of 12 amino acids. J lost 4 bases, V lost 6 bases, and 2 bases had no gene match. Per germline, CDR1 MDHEN and CDR2 SYDVKM. As DNA, the CDR3 is TGTGCCAGCAGACGGGACAGCTATGGCTACACCTTC. Protein product: CASRRDSYGYTF.

The rearrangement links TRBV28 to TRBJ1-2; 7 nucleotides align to TRBD1. Trimming at V came to 6 bases and at J to 5 bases, leaving 6 bases not matched to a gene. The CDR3 covers 13 residues. The germline gives CDR1 MDHEN, CDR2 SYDVKM. The CDR3 region has the DNA TGTGCCAGCAGACCGGGACAGACTTATGGCTACACCTTC. It is translated as CASRPGQTYGYTF.

V is TRBV12-2 and J is TRBJ1-1; TRBD1 reflects the table's D call only, with no check against the DNA. TRBV12-2 is designated a pseudogene. The CDR3 sequence is 15 residues long. CDR3 in amino acids: CASRLAERNSLEAFF. The CDR3 DNA is TGTGCAAGTCGCTTAGCGGAACGCAACAGCCTTGAAGCTTTCTTT.

The chain couples TRBV28 to TRBJ2-1, with 10 bases identical to TRBD2. Germline-derived CDR1 and CDR2 are MDHEN and SYDVKM. The ends lost 4 bases at V and 5 bases at J; junction bases unmatched: 5. The CDR3 is 15 residues long. Written as DNA, the CDR3 is TGTGCCAGCAGTTCCAGGACTAGCGGACACAATGAGCAGTTCTTC. Residues: CASSSRTSGHNEQFF.

The chain has TRBV18 and TRBJ1-2, with TRBD1 as a possible D gene (5 bases). This CDR3 spans 13 amino acids. Between the trimmed V and J ends, which lost 2 bases and 4 bases, there was a span of 8 bases. CDR1 is KGHSH, CDR2 LQKENI, per germline. The CDR3 DNA reads as TGTGCCAGCTCACCAACAGGCGGCTATGGCTACACCTTC. Protein product: CASSPTGGYGYTF.

DNA for the CDR3: TGTGCCACCAGCAGCGGGGGGCAGCGGAGTAAGGAGCAGTACTTC. Protein sequence: CATSSGGQRSKEQYF. The chain has TRBV15 and TRBJ2-7, with TRBD2 as a possible D gene (7 bases). Germline V gives CDR1 LNHNV, CDR2 YYDKDF (reference sequence). This CDR3 has 15 amino acids. The V end lost 3 bases, the J end lost 7 bases, and 19 bases lay between the germline ends.

The V gene is TRBV11-1, the J gene TRBJ1-3; no definite D call. CDR1 is SGHAT, CDR2 FQDESV, per germline (reference sequence). Between the trimmed V and J ends, which lost 5 bases and 4 bases, there was a span of 15 bases. The CDR3 runs 15 residues. In nucleotides, the CDR3 is TGTGCCAGCAGCCCCACGAGCCGGGGAGGAAACACCATATATTTT. It is translated as CASSPTSRGGNTIYF.

The CDR3 region is CASSVATGGLAGYTDTQYF. Written as DNA, the CDR3 is TGTGCCAGCAGCGTAGCTACGGGAGGGCTAGCGGGCTACACAGATACGCAGTATTTT. J is TRBJ2-3 and V is TRBV9, with TRBD2 matching over 8 bases. V lost 0 bases, J lost 2 bases, and 14 bases stayed unmatched. The germline gives CDR1 SGDLS, CDR2 YYNGEE. The CDR3 contains 19 residues.

The V gene is TRBV7-9, the J gene TRBJ1-4; D uncertain. This CDR3 is built from 15 residues. CDR1 SEHNR and CDR2 FQNEAQ come from the germline V gene (reference sequence). Trimming left V 2 bases short and J 4 bases short, with 11 bases between. The CDR3, as DNA: TGTGCCAGCAGCTTAAAGTCCGCCTATAATGAAAAACTGTTTTTT. It codes for CASSLKSAYNEKLFF.

The chain employs TRBV28 and TRBJ2-7; possibly TRBD1 for D (6 bases). The CDR3 contains 12 residues. Germline CDR1 and CDR2: MDHEN and SYDVKM. V lost 1 base and J 7 bases, leaving 8 bases between the germline ends. This CDR3 reads CASSLLRGEQYF. The CDR3 DNA reads TGTGCCAGCAGTTTATTGAGGGGGGAGCAGTACTTC.

The chain links TRBV28 to TRBJ2-3; TRBD1 is a possible D gene (5 bases). This CDR3 spans 15 amino acids. The V and J ends lost 7 bases and 2 bases respectively, with 16 bases between them. In germline, CDR1 is MDHEN, CDR2 SYDVKM. In DNA form, the CDR3 reads TGTGCCAGCATGACCGAAGGGGTATACACAGATACGCAGTATTTT. Translated, it gives CASMTEGVYTDTQYF.

The chain combines TRBV9 with TRBJ2-2; TRBD2 is a possible D gene (5 bases). V lost 0 bases, J lost 5 bases, and 14 bases lay in between. The CDR3 consists of 16 residues. Germline loops: CDR1 SGDLS, CDR2 YYNGEE. This CDR3 reads CASSVGGSVGTGELFF. As DNA, the CDR3 is TGTGCCAGCAGCGTAGGGGGTAGCGTAGGAACCGGGGAGCTGTTTTTT.

J is TRBJ2-2 and V is TRBV15; no definite D call. The germline V gene has CDR1 LNHNV and CDR2 YYDKDF (reference sequence). V was cut by 0 bases and J by 4 bases, with 12 bases left in between. There are 16 residues in the CDR3. Here the CDR3 reads CATSRDPSGFTGELFF. DNA of the CDR3: TGTGCCACCAGCAGAGATCCGTCCGGGTTCACCGGGGAGCTGTTTTTT.

This chain connects TRBV6-1 to TRBJ1-1; the D gene is possibly TRBD1 (6 bases). Trimming cost V 6 bases and J 5 bases, with 10 bases left between them. Germline CDR1 and CDR2: MNHNS and SASEGT. The CDR3 spans 12 residues. This chain's CDR3 is CASRRRGTEAFF. The CDR3 DNA reads TGTGCCAGCAGACGAAGGGGGACTGAAGCTTTCTTT.

This chain links TRBV2 with TRBJ1-2; 9 bases line up with TRBD1. This CDR3 contains 14 residues. V trimming: 5 bases; J trimming: 5 bases; junction bases outside the gene matches: 6. In germline, CDR1 is SNHLY, CDR2 FYNNEI. CDR3 bases: TGTGCCAGCAGTTTAGACAGGGGGAATTATGGCTACACCTTC. Protein: CASSLDRGNYGYTF.

This chain connects TRBV28 to TRBJ2-7, with D possibly being TRBD2 (6 bases). The germline V gene encodes CDR1 MDHEN and CDR2 SYDVKM. Trimming cost V 3 bases and J 0 bases, with 12 bases left between them. The CDR3 sequence is 15 residues long. For the CDR3, the DNA is TGTGCCAGCAGTTTGGGAGGCGGGCCCTCCTACGAGCAGTACTTC. It yields the protein CASSLGGGPSYEQYF. The complete variable domain, with remaining parts taken from reference TRBV28 and TRBJ2-7, reads DVKVTQSSRYLVKRTGEKVFLECVQDMDHENMFWYRQDPGLGLRLIYFSYDVKMKEKGDIPEGYSVSREKKERFSLILESASTNQTSMYLCASSLGGGPSYEQYFGPGTRLTVT.

V usage is TRBV2 and J usage is TRBJ2-1; 9 bases match TRBD2. The CDR3 loop spans 17 amino acids. The V gene end was trimmed by 7 bases and the J gene end by 6 bases; junction bases not matched to a gene: 16. The germline V gene encodes CDR1 SNHLY and CDR2 FYNNEI. The CDR3 DNA is TGTGCCAGCATACTCACGTTGCGGGGGGGCCCGTCCAATGAGCAGTTCTTC. It specifies CASILTLRGGPSNEQFF.

This clone has only one observation. The chain recombines TRBV29-1 with TRBJ2-2, with 12 positions matching TRBD2. V shed 7 bases and J 1 base; nucleotides not matched to a gene: 4. This CDR3 has 15 residues. Germline V gene data show CDR1 as SQVTM and CDR2 as ANQGSEA. DNA for the CDR3: TGCAGCGGATCACTAGCGGGAGGGAACACCGGGGAGCTGTTTTTT. Amino acid sequence: CSGSLAGGNTGELFF.

V usage is TRBV5-1 and J usage is TRBJ2-7; D perhaps matches TRBD2 (6 bases). The V gene's germline CDR1 is SGHRS and CDR2 YFSETQ. There are 15 residues in the CDR3. V was cut by 1 base and J by 3 bases, with 14 bases left in between. The CDR3 coding sequence is TGCGCCAGCAGCTTGCAATGGGGGGAGAGCTACGAGCAGTACTTC. This codes for CASSLQWGESYEQYF.

This rearrangement joins TRBV6-4 to TRBJ1-1; D gene ambiguous. Germline V lookup: CDR1 MRHNA, CDR2 SNTAGT. Trimming cost V 4 bases and J 1 base, with 7 bases left between them. The CDR3 consists of 13 residues. Here the CDR3 reads CASSATRNTEAFF. The CDR3 DNA follows: TGTGCCAGCAGTGCTACTAGGAACACTGAAGCTTTCTTT.

The chain uses TRBV19 and TRBJ2-7; maybe TRBD1 (5 bases). V dropped 5 bases and J dropped 3 bases, with 11 bases sitting between them. Germline V lookup: CDR1 LNHDA, CDR2 SQIVND (reference sequence). This CDR3 region has 13 residues. The CDR3 here is CASSAATDYEQYF. The CDR3 DNA reads as TGTGCCAGTAGTGCCGCGACAGACTACGAGCAGTACTTC. The full variable domain, its missing parts supplied by reference TRBV19 and TRBJ2-7, is DGGITQSPKYLFRKEGQNVTLSCEQNLNHDAMYWYRQDPGQGLRLIYYSQIVNDFQKGDIAEGYSVSREKKESFPLTVTSAQKNPTAFYLCASSAATDYEQYFGPGTRLTVT.

The V and J genes are TRBV6-5 and TRBJ1-5; D is possibly TRBD1 (6 bases). This CDR3 contains 13 residues. With 6 bases removed from V and 7 bases from J, the gap between germline ends came to 13 bases. Germline-derived CDR1 and CDR2 are MNHEY and SVGAGI. CDR3 in amino acids: CASRKRGGQPQHF. The CDR3 DNA follows: TGTGCCAGCAGAAAAAGGGGGGGCCAGCCCCAGCATTTT.

The genes are TRBV5-1 and TRBJ1-2; D may be TRBD1 (5 bases). From germline, CDR1 is SGHRS and CDR2 YFSETQ. The CDR3 covers 13 residues. Trimming took off 0 bases at V and 4 bases at J, with 7 bases between the two ends. The CDR3 nucleotides are TGCGCCAGCAGCTTGGGACAGTCCTATGGCTACACCTTC. Translated, it gives CASSLGQSYGYTF.

The rearrangement uses TRBV28 and TRBJ2-3; 15 nucleotides match TRBD2. This CDR3 has 16 amino acids. Per germline, CDR1 MDHEN and CDR2 SYDVKM. The trim removed 2 bases at V and 5 bases at J, leaving 2 bases unmatched. The CDR3 spells CASSLPGLAGGDTQYF. DNA of the CDR3: TGTGCCAGCAGTTTACCGGGACTAGCGGGAGGAGATACGCAGTATTTT.

J is TRBJ2-3 and V is TRBV5-1; D is possibly TRBD2 (5 bases). This CDR3 contains 14 residues. The V gene lost 2 bases and the J gene lost 0 bases, with 7 bases spanning the gap. Germline loops: CDR1 SGHRS, CDR2 YFSETQ. CDR3 sequence (DNA): TGCGCCAGCAGCTTTCGGACTAGCACAGATACGCAGTATTTT. It is translated as CASSFRTSTDTQYF.